These T cell receptor beta chains were read from a single sample in a study of cytomegalovirus exposure and HLA in healthy donors. TCRdb keeps only in-frame clones here, not all; method: immunoSEQ multiplex PCR. This table holds some 140,000 clones, around 77% found once. The material sequenced was PBMCs. The receptor source for this set is a man aged 18 to 29 in good health and CMV-seronegative. Both conserved end residues are part of each CDR3. Fields, in order: clone size, V gene, J gene, CDR3 length, D gene, CDR3 DNA, CDR3 protein. A D gene is named only where the DNA matches it firmly. Size is stated for part of the rows, as once, few or many counts, or as a class when the clone is expanded.

abundance: -
v_gene: TRBV12-5
j_gene: TRBJ1-4
len: 14
d_gene: TRBD1
CDR3nt: TGTGCTAGTGCCAAAACAGGGGGTGGGGAAAAACTGTTTTTT
CDR3aa: CASAKTGGGEKLFF

abundance: few
v_gene: TRBV9
j_gene: TRBJ1-4
len: 13
d_gene: TRBD1
CDR3nt: TGTGCCAGCAACGGGACAGGGAATGAAAAACTGTTTTTT
CDR3aa: CASNGTGNEKLFF

abundance: -
v_gene: TRBV4-2
j_gene: TRBJ2-7
len: 14
d_gene: -
CDR3nt: TGTGCCAGCAGCCAGAGACAGGAGAGGGACGAGCAGTACTTC
CDR3aa: CASSQRQERDEQYF

abundance: -
v_gene: TRBV7-9
j_gene: TRBJ2-1
len: 16
d_gene: TRBD1
CDR3nt: TGTGCCAGCAGCCCAAGACGACAGGGCGCCTACAATGAGCAGTTCTTC
CDR3aa: CASSPRRQGAYNEQFF

abundance: -
v_gene: TRBV2
j_gene: TRBJ2-1
len: 16
d_gene: TRBD2
CDR3nt: TGTGCCAGCAGTGAACTAGCGGGGGGTCCCTACAATGAGCAGTTCTTC
CDR3aa: CASSELAGGPYNEQFF

abundance: few
v_gene: TRBV7-9
j_gene: TRBJ1-2
len: 14
d_gene: -
CDR3nt: TGTGCCAGCAGCCCAGATACAGGGAAAGGGGGCTACACCTTC
CDR3aa: CASSPDTGKGGYTF

abundance: -
v_gene: TRBV27
j_gene: TRBJ2-1
len: 13
d_gene: -
CDR3nt: TGTGCCAGCAGTTTAGCGGGAAACAATGAGCAGTTCTTC
CDR3aa: CASSLAGNNEQFF

abundance: few
v_gene: TRBV4-3
j_gene: TRBJ1-5
len: 15
d_gene: -
CDR3nt: TGCGCCAGCAGCCAAGAGAGAGCCCTCAATCAGCCCCAGCATTTT
CDR3aa: CASSQERALNQPQHF

abundance: -
v_gene: TRBV30
j_gene: TRBJ1-2
len: 12
d_gene: -
CDR3nt: TGTGCCTGGGGAGGGACCGTCTATGGCTACACCTTC
CDR3aa: CAWGGTVYGYTF

abundance: -
v_gene: TRBV5-1
j_gene: TRBJ2-1
len: 16
d_gene: TRBD1
CDR3nt: TGCGCCAGCAGCTTGGCCGGGACAGCCTCCTACAATGAGCAGTTCTTC
CDR3aa: CASSLAGTASYNEQFF

abundance: once
v_gene: TRBV7-6
j_gene: TRBJ2-5
len: 16
d_gene: TRBD2
CDR3nt: TGTGCCAGCAGCTTAGGGAGCGGGGGGGGATCGGGGACCCAGTACTTC
CDR3aa: CASSLGSGGGSGTQYF

abundance: few
v_gene: TRBV9
j_gene: TRBJ2-1
len: 15
d_gene: TRBD2
CDR3nt: TGTGCCAGCAGCGTAGTTGGGGGGGGAACCAATGAGCAGTTCTTC
CDR3aa: CASSVVGGGTNEQFF

abundance: -
v_gene: TRBV9
j_gene: TRBJ1-2
len: 16
d_gene: TRBD1
CDR3nt: TGTGCCAGCAGCGCAAGGGGACAGGGGGCCTCCTTTGGCTACACCTTC
CDR3aa: CASSARGQGASFGYTF

abundance: -
v_gene: TRBV19
j_gene: TRBJ1-5
len: 15
d_gene: -
CDR3nt: TGTGCCAGTAGTATCAGTCGTGGTAGCAATCAGCCCCAGCATTTT
CDR3aa: CASSISRGSNQPQHF

abundance: -
v_gene: TRBV5-1
j_gene: TRBJ2-1
len: 13
d_gene: TRBD1
CDR3nt: TGCGCCAGCAGCTTTACAGGGGGCAATGAGCAGTTCTTC
CDR3aa: CASSFTGGNEQFF

abundance: -
v_gene: TRBV19
j_gene: TRBJ2-7
len: 15
d_gene: -
CDR3nt: TGTGCCAGTAGTATGACGCCCAGGATGAAGAACGAGCAGTACTTC
CDR3aa: CASSMTPRMKNEQYF

abundance: -
v_gene: TRBV15
j_gene: TRBJ1-4
len: 15
d_gene: TRBD1
CDR3nt: TGTGCCACCAGCAGAGAGGGACAGGGAAGCGAAAAACTGTTTTTT
CDR3aa: CATSREGQGSEKLFF

abundance: -
v_gene: TRBV10-3
j_gene: TRBJ2-7
len: 13
d_gene: -
CDR3nt: TGTGCCATCAGTGAGGCAGGGGACCACGAGCAGTACTTC
CDR3aa: CAISEAGDHEQYF

abundance: -
v_gene: TRBV4-2
j_gene: TRBJ2-6
len: 15
d_gene: -
CDR3nt: TGTGCCAGCAGCCGAACCGGGACAAGTGACAACGTCCTGACTTTC
CDR3aa: CASSRTGTSDNVLTF

abundance: -
v_gene: TRBV19
j_gene: TRBJ1-2
len: 13
d_gene: -
CDR3nt: TGTGCCAGTAGTGATGGCCCTGGCTATGGCTACACCTTC
CDR3aa: CASSDGPGYGYTF

abundance: -
v_gene: TRBV27
j_gene: TRBJ1-6
len: 14
d_gene: -
CDR3nt: TGTGCCAGCAGTTTCCAGGGGAATAATTCACCCCTCCACTTT
CDR3aa: CASSFQGNNSPLHF

abundance: -
v_gene: TRBV7-7
j_gene: TRBJ2-7
len: 14
d_gene: TRBD1
CDR3nt: TGTGCTAGCAGCAAAAATCAGGGGGCCTACGAGCAGTACTTC
CDR3aa: CASSKNQGAYEQYF

abundance: once
v_gene: TRBV7-7
j_gene: TRBJ1-3
len: 15
d_gene: TRBD1
CDR3nt: TGTGCTAGCAGCTTGGGACAGGGTTTTGGAAACACCATATATTTT
CDR3aa: CASSLGQGFGNTIYF

abundance: -
v_gene: TRBV25-1
j_gene: TRBJ2-7
len: 14
d_gene: TRBD1
CDR3nt: TGTGCCAGCAGCGATAGGACAGGGTCCCACGAGCAGTACTTC
CDR3aa: CASSDRTGSHEQYF

abundance: -
v_gene: TRBV9
j_gene: TRBJ2-1
len: 18
d_gene: TRBD2
CDR3nt: TGTGCCAGCAGCGCACCGGGACTAGCGGGGGGGCGGTACAATGAGCAGTTCTTC
CDR3aa: CASSAPGLAGGRYNEQFF

abundance: -
v_gene: TRBV5-4
j_gene: TRBJ1-2
len: 15
d_gene: TRBD1
CDR3nt: TGTGCCAGCAGCTCTATACCGACAGGGTCATATGGCTACACCTTC
CDR3aa: CASSSIPTGSYGYTF

abundance: -
v_gene: TRBV25-1
j_gene: TRBJ1-5
len: 15
d_gene: -
CDR3nt: TGTGCCAGCAGTGAGCCAGGGCTAGGCAATCAGCCCCAGCATTTT
CDR3aa: CASSEPGLGNQPQHF

abundance: once
v_gene: TRBV7-6
j_gene: TRBJ2-5
len: 12
d_gene: -
CDR3nt: TGTGCCAGCAGCTTAGCCGACCGGGCCCAGTACTTC
CDR3aa: CASSLADRAQYF

abundance: -
v_gene: TRBV11-1
j_gene: TRBJ2-1
len: 18
d_gene: TRBD2
CDR3nt: TGTGCCAGCAGCTTAGATTGGACTAGCGGTAGCTCCTACAATGAGCAGTTCTTC
CDR3aa: CASSLDWTSGSSYNEQFF

abundance: -
v_gene: TRBV30
j_gene: TRBJ1-4
len: 15
d_gene: TRBD1
CDR3nt: TGTGCCCGCCGGGACAGAGGCTTATGGGGTGAAAAACTGTTTTTT
CDR3aa: CARRDRGLWGEKLFF

abundance: -
v_gene: TRBV6-6
j_gene: TRBJ2-1
len: 12
d_gene: -
CDR3nt: TGTGCCAGCAGTTACTCGCTGGCAGGGCAGTTCTTC
CDR3aa: CASSYSLAGQFF

abundance: -
v_gene: TRBV5-6
j_gene: TRBJ2-4
len: 16
d_gene: TRBD1
CDR3nt: TGTGCCAGCAGCTCTACAGGGGGCATAGCCAAAAACATTCAGTACTTC
CDR3aa: CASSSTGGIAKNIQYF

abundance: few
v_gene: TRBV2
j_gene: TRBJ1-6
len: 13
d_gene: -
CDR3nt: TGTGCCACCGCGAGGGCCTATAATTCACCCCTCCACTTT
CDR3aa: CATARAYNSPLHF

abundance: once
v_gene: TRBV30
j_gene: TRBJ2-7
len: 17
d_gene: TRBD2
CDR3nt: TGTGCCTGGAGCGGCGGAGATAAGGGAGGGAGCTCCTACGAGCAGTACTTC
CDR3aa: CAWSGGDKGGSSYEQYF

abundance: -
v_gene: TRBV2
j_gene: TRBJ1-1
len: 10
d_gene: -
CDR3nt: TGTGCCAGCTGGGGGGAGCCAGCTTTCTTT
CDR3aa: CASWGEPAFF

abundance: -
v_gene: TRBV7-6
j_gene: TRBJ1-2
len: 13
d_gene: TRBD1
CDR3nt: TGTGCCAGCAGCCAGGGACAGACCTATGGCTACACCTTC
CDR3aa: CASSQGQTYGYTF

abundance: -
v_gene: TRBV19
j_gene: TRBJ1-6
len: 15
d_gene: TRBD1
CDR3nt: TGTGCCAGTAGTGGGGGGACAGGGCCTAATTCACCCCTCCACTTT
CDR3aa: CASSGGTGPNSPLHF

abundance: -
v_gene: TRBV18
j_gene: TRBJ1-2
len: 15
d_gene: -
CDR3nt: TGTGCCAGCTCACCATCGGTTGAGGATAGGGGTAGCTACACCTTC
CDR3aa: CASSPSVEDRGSYTF

abundance: -
v_gene: TRBV4-2
j_gene: TRBJ1-3
len: 18
d_gene: TRBD1
CDR3nt: TGTGCCAGCAGCCTTACAGGGGGGGAATATACCTCTGGAAACACCATATATTTT
CDR3aa: CASSLTGGEYTSGNTIYF

abundance: -
v_gene: TRBV7-2
j_gene: TRBJ1-5
len: 15
d_gene: -
CDR3nt: TGTGCCAGCAGCATCGACTCAGCGAGTGGTCAGCCCCAGCATTTT
CDR3aa: CASSIDSASGQPQHF

abundance: -
v_gene: TRBV2
j_gene: TRBJ2-5
len: 15
d_gene: TRBD1
CDR3nt: TGTGCCACCCGGACAGGGGGTATGAACCAAGAGACCCAGTACTTC
CDR3aa: CATRTGGMNQETQYF

abundance: -
v_gene: TRBV5-8
j_gene: TRBJ2-3
len: 16
d_gene: TRBD1
CDR3nt: TGTGCCAGCAGCTTGCGGTCCACAGGGGGGACAGATACGCAGTATTTT
CDR3aa: CASSLRSTGGTDTQYF

abundance: -
v_gene: TRBV6-5
j_gene: TRBJ2-7
len: 13
d_gene: -
CDR3nt: TGTGCCAGCAGTTACTCGACAACCTACGAGCAGTACTTC
CDR3aa: CASSYSTTYEQYF

abundance: once
v_gene: TRBV18
j_gene: TRBJ2-6
len: 16
d_gene: TRBD1
CDR3nt: TGTGCCAGCTCAGCCTTACAGGGGTCTGGGGCCAACGTCCTGACTTTC
CDR3aa: CASSALQGSGANVLTF

abundance: -
v_gene: TRBV9
j_gene: TRBJ2-6
len: 17
d_gene: TRBD1
CDR3nt: TGTGCCAGCAGCCCGGGGACAGGGTGGTCTGGGGCCAACGTCCTGACTTTC
CDR3aa: CASSPGTGWSGANVLTF

abundance: -
v_gene: TRBV15
j_gene: TRBJ2-3
len: 14
d_gene: -
CDR3nt: TGTGCCACCAGCAGAGATCTATCCACAGATACGCAGTATTTT
CDR3aa: CATSRDLSTDTQYF

abundance: -
v_gene: TRBV7-9
j_gene: TRBJ1-4
len: 14
d_gene: -
CDR3nt: TGTGCCAGCAGCCTCCGGGATCCTAATGAAAAACTGTTTTTT
CDR3aa: CASSLRDPNEKLFF

abundance: -
v_gene: TRBV4-3
j_gene: TRBJ1-2
len: 14
d_gene: TRBD1
CDR3nt: TGCGCCAGCAGCCACGGACAGGGTGACTATGGCTACACCTTC
CDR3aa: CASSHGQGDYGYTF

abundance: -
v_gene: TRBV4-1
j_gene: TRBJ1-2
len: 16
d_gene: -
CDR3nt: TGCGCCAGCAGCCAAACTGATCGACTGTTATTCTATGGCTACACCTTC
CDR3aa: CASSQTDRLLFYGYTF

abundance: -
v_gene: TRBV5-7
j_gene: TRBJ1-4
len: 17
d_gene: -
CDR3nt: TGTGCCAGCAGCTTGGCCGAAAGGGGCTCGAAGGGGGAAAAACTGTTTTTT
CDR3aa: CASSLAERGSKGEKLFF

abundance: -
v_gene: TRBV18
j_gene: TRBJ2-3
len: 14
d_gene: -
CDR3nt: TGTGCCAGCTCACCACCGAGCGGAACAGATACGCAGTATTTT
CDR3aa: CASSPPSGTDTQYF

abundance: few
v_gene: TRBV4-1
j_gene: TRBJ1-6
len: 15
d_gene: -
CDR3nt: TGCGCCAGCAGCCAAGAACAGGGAAGGAATTCACCCCTCCACTTT
CDR3aa: CASSQEQGRNSPLHF

abundance: few
v_gene: TRBV13
j_gene: TRBJ2-1
len: 13
d_gene: -
CDR3nt: TGTGCCAGCAGCCCGCCCCGGGACAATGAGCAGTTCTTC
CDR3aa: CASSPPRDNEQFF

abundance: -
v_gene: TRBV25-1
j_gene: TRBJ1-2
len: 11
d_gene: -
CDR3nt: TGTGCCAGCAGTGAGTTATCTGGCTACACCTTC
CDR3aa: CASSELSGYTF

abundance: -
v_gene: TRBV11-2
j_gene: TRBJ2-1
len: 14
d_gene: TRBD1
CDR3nt: TGTGCCAGCAGCGGGGACAGGGGCGTTAATGAGCAGTTCTTC
CDR3aa: CASSGDRGVNEQFF